What follows are 22 T cell receptor beta chains derived from one specimen sequenced in a study of blood T cell repertoires in COVID-19. TCRdb's copy holds only in-frame clones and misses some; the assay was immunoSEQ multiplex PCR. This table holds approximately 350,000 clones, roughly 90% found once. The sequencing sample was made of peripheral blood. These receptor sequences come from a woman aged 55-70 years with COVID-19, enrolled during active disease.

In DNA form, the CDR3 reads TGCGCCAGCAGTGAGGGTTTAGCGGGGGTTCAAGAGACCCAGTACTTC. It codes for CASSEGLAGVQETQYF. The chain couples TRBV10-1 to TRBJ2-5; 9 nucleotides align to TRBD2. The ends lost 2 bases at V and 2 bases at J; junction bases unmatched: 6. The CDR3 length is 16 residues. Per the germline V gene, CDR1 is WNHNN and CDR2 is SYGVQD (reference sequence).

This clone was counted only a few times. CDR3 loop: CASSGEANYGYTF. Written as DNA, the CDR3 is TGTGCCAGCAGCGGTGAAGCTAACTATGGCTACACCTTC. This rearrangement joins TRBV6-5 to TRBJ1-2; D unresolved. The CDR3 is made up of 13 amino acids. V was shortened by 6 bases and J by 0 bases, with 8 bases between the two germline ends. Germline V lookup: CDR1 MNHEY, CDR2 SVGAGI.

The V call is TRBV4-1, the J call TRBJ1-2, with 7 bases identical to TRBD1. The CDR3 length is 16 residues. Trimming removed 0 bases from V and 8 bases from J; junction bases left unmatched: 12. CDR1 and CDR2 (germline): MGHRA, YSYEKL. The CDR3: CASSQDAGGYREGYTF. The CDR3 DNA reads as TGCGCCAGCAGCCAAGATGCAGGGGGGTACCGAGAAGGCTACACCTTC.

This clone was counted a single time. The gene calls are TRBV4-2 and TRBJ2-5; 9 positions match TRBD2. J was trimmed by 2 bases and V by 2 bases; bases with no gene match: 6. CDR3 size: 16 residues. Germline V gives CDR1 LGHNA, CDR2 YNFKEQ. CDR3 DNA sequence: TGTGCCAGCAGCCAATTAGCGGGGGCCTTTCAAGAGACCCAGTACTTC. It is translated as CASSQLAGAFQETQYF.

Note on this clone: Other DNA sequences in this sample translate to the same CDR3. The rearrangement uses TRBV9 and TRBJ2-7; 8 positions agree with TRBD2. The CDR3 sequence is 14 residues long. V lost 2 bases and J lost 2; bases outside the gene matches: 3. Germline loops: CDR1 SGDLS, CDR2 YYNGEE. The CDR3 sequence is CASSVAGGPYEQYF. The CDR3 nucleotides read TGTGCCAGCAGCGTTGCGGGGGGCCCCTACGAGCAGTACTTC.

V usage is TRBV25-1 and J usage is TRBJ1-1; D gene unclear. V was pared by 6 bases and J by 3 bases, with 17 bases between. The length of the CDR3 is 15 residues. Germline CDR1 and CDR2: MGHDK and SYGVNS. CDR3 sequence: CASSPEEGSDTEAFF. CDR3 sequence (DNA): TGTGCCAGCAGCCCAGAAGAGGGTTCGGACACTGAAGCTTTCTTT.

This chain links TRBV5-4 with TRBJ2-7; TRBD2 might be the D (5 bases). Trimming shortened V by 0 bases and J by 1 base, and 11 bases separated the two germline ends. CDR3 length: 15 amino acids. Germline V gives CDR1 SGHNT, CDR2 YYREEE (reference sequence). The DNA of the CDR3 is TGTGCCAGCAGCTTGGGAGGGATTGAGTCCTACGAGCAGTACTTC. It encodes CASSLGGIESYEQYF. The full variable domain, in which reference TRBV5-4 and TRBJ2-7 provide the parts outside the CDR3, is ETGVTQSPTHLIKTRGQQVTLRCSSQSGHNTVSWYQQALGQGPQFIFQYYREEENGRGNFPPRFSGLQFPNYSSELNVNALELDDSALYLCASSLGGIESYEQYFGPGTRLTVT.

This chain links TRBV5-1 with TRBJ2-3; perhaps TRBD1 as D (6 bases). This CDR3 is built from 17 residues. The V end was cut by 3 bases, the J end by 2 bases, with 19 bases between. CDR1 and CDR2 from the germline V gene are SGHRS and YFSETQ. This CDR3 is CASSSDLQGRATDTQYF. The CDR3 nucleotides read TGCGCCAGCAGCTCGGATCTACAGGGCCGGGCCACAGATACGCAGTATTTT.

Notes on this clone: The sample has other DNA sequences that encode this CDR3 too. The chain is built from TRBV18 and TRBJ1-2; D perhaps matches TRBD1 (5 bases). The germline gives CDR1 KGHSH, CDR2 LQKENI. This CDR3 is 13 amino acids long. The V and J ends lost 1 base and 3 bases respectively, with 6 bases between them. This chain's CDR3 is CASSPRGDYGYTF. Here the CDR3 DNA reads TGTGCCAGCTCACCACGGGGCGACTATGGCTACACCTTC.

V is TRBV27 and J is TRBJ1-5, with a possible D match to TRBD1 (5 bases). Trimming pared 4 bases from V and 5 bases from J, leaving 18 bases between. CDR3 length equals 16 residues. Germline CDR1 MNHEY, CDR2 SMNVEV (reference sequence). The CDR3 DNA follows: TGTGCCAGCAGTTCCCAAGGGGCAGTTACACATCAGCCCCAGCATTTT. It is translated as CASSSQGAVTHQPQHF.

This clone was seen repeatedly, ten times or more. The chain recombines TRBV4-1 with TRBJ1-2; D is ambiguous. V was trimmed by 0 bases and J by 8 bases, leaving 16 bases between them. The length of the CDR3 is 15 residues. Per the germline V gene, CDR1 is MGHRA and CDR2 is YSYEKL. This CDR3 reads CASSQDRRLGRGYTF. The CDR3 coding sequence is TGCGCCAGCAGCCAAGACCGCCGATTAGGCAGGGGCTACACCTTC.

The rearrangement joins TRBV19 to TRBJ1-2, with D possibly being TRBD1 (5 bases). V lost 3 bases to trimming and J lost 8 bases, with 16 bases between them. Germline loops: CDR1 LNHDA, CDR2 SQIVND (reference sequence). This CDR3 contains 14 residues. Here the CDR3 reads CASSIGRQGGGYTF. CDR3 DNA: TGTGCCAGTAGTATCGGTCGTCAGGGAGGCGGCTACACCTTC.

This chain links TRBV24-1 with TRBJ2-5, with D possibly being TRBD2 (6 bases). This CDR3 has 16 amino acids. Germline CDR1 is KGHDR and CDR2 is SFDVKD. Trimming stripped 5 bases from V and 0 bases from J, with 15 bases between. The CDR3 DNA reads TGTGCCACCAGTGGCTTCTCTGGAGGGGACCAAGAGACCCAGTACTTC. Residues: CATSGFSGGDQETQYF.

This CDR3 reads CASNLQGAHTEAFF. For the CDR3, the DNA is TGTGCCAGCAACCTACAGGGGGCCCACACTGAAGCTTTCTTT. The chain has TRBV6-5 and TRBJ1-1; 9 nucleotides align to TRBD1. V shed 7 bases, J shed 3 bases, and the junction held 6 bases outside the gene matches. The germline gives CDR1 MNHEY, CDR2 SVGAGI. The length of the CDR3 is 14 residues.

The rearrangement uses TRBV29-1 and TRBJ1-1, with a tentative D call TRBD1 (6 bases). The ends were cut back, 4 bases at V and 1 base at J, with 10 bases in the middle. The CDR3 spans 13 residues. Germline V gene data show CDR1 as SQVTM and CDR2 as ANQGSEA. The CDR3 here is CSVVGQPNTEAFF. The DNA of the CDR3 is TGCAGCGTTGTAGGACAGCCGAACACTGAAGCTTTCTTT.

The chain has TRBV25-1 and TRBJ2-5; D is ambiguous. CDR1 and CDR2 from the germline V gene are MGHDK and SYGVNS. The length of the CDR3 is 13 residues. V was clipped by 4 bases and J by 5 bases, with 11 bases between them. The CDR3 DNA is TGTGCCAGCAGTGGGATACCCGGGGAGACCCAGTACTTC. This sequence encodes CASSGIPGETQYF.

The genes are TRBV11-3 and TRBJ1-1, with D maybe TRBD1 (6 bases). The CDR3 runs 15 residues. Germline V gene lookup returns CDR1 SGHNT and CDR2 YENEEA. Trimming removed 4 bases at V and 4 bases at J, with 16 bases between. CDR3 DNA: TGTGCCAGCAGCTCCAACAGGGTTATGGGCACTGAAGCTTTCTTT. Translation: CASSSNRVMGTEAFF.

This sequence joins TRBV7-6 and TRBJ1-3, with 9 bases identical to TRBD1. CDR3 length: 15 amino acids. Trimming removed 5 bases from V and 2 bases from J; junction bases left unmatched: 4. CDR1 and CDR2 (germline): SGHVS, FNYEAQ. The CDR3 coding sequence is TGTGCCAGCAGCCCGACAGGGGGACCTGGAAACACCATATATTTT. This codes for CASSPTGGPGNTIYF.

The rearrangement links TRBV4-2 to TRBJ2-7; D gene ambiguous. From germline, CDR1 is LGHNA and CDR2 YNFKEQ. Trimming removed 1 base from V and 2 bases from J, with 15 bases in between. CDR3 length equals 16 residues. The CDR3: CASSQARTSDAYEQYF. In DNA, the CDR3 is TGTGCCAGCAGCCAAGCACGTACGAGCGATGCCTACGAGCAGTACTTC.

The V call is TRBV11-2, the J call TRBJ2-1; TRBD2 aligns across 9 bases. CDR1 and CDR2 from the germline V gene are SGHAT and FQNNGV. J lost 10 bases, V lost 6 bases, and 16 bases had no gene match. This CDR3 contains 16 residues. The DNA for the CDR3 is TGTGCCAGCAGACTACTAGGCGGGGGGGCTCGAGAAGAGCAGTTCTTC. This sequence encodes CASRLLGGGAREEQFF.

The genes are TRBV7-9 and TRBJ2-1, with 15 bases lining up with TRBD2. Losses at the gene ends were 3 bases for V and 6 bases for J; bases not matched to a gene: 6. Looked up from germline, CDR1 is SEHNR and CDR2 is FQNEAQ (reference sequence). The CDR3 has 17 residues. The CDR3 reads CASSFGLAGGRGNEQFF. Here the CDR3 DNA reads TGTGCCAGCAGCTTCGGACTAGCGGGGGGGCGTGGCAATGAGCAGTTCTTC.

The chain is built from TRBV12-3 or TRBV12-4 and TRBJ1-4; 7 bases align to TRBD1. J gave up 8 bases and V 3 bases, and 3 bases lay outside the gene matches. The CDR3 spans 13 residues. The CDR3, as DNA: TGTGCCAGCAGTTTCGGGACAGTAGAAAAACTGTTTTTT. Translated, it gives CASSFGTVEKLFF.